This TCR beta chain is drawn from a study of T cell changes during pregnancy in multiple sclerosis. The count of this clone is one. This CDR3 spans 18 amino acids. Germline V gene data show CDR1 as LGHNA and CDR2 as YSLEER. Trimming took off 0 bases at V and 5 bases at J, with 19 bases between the two ends. Libraries were prepared by immunoSEQ multiplex PCR; TCRdb keeps only in-frame clonotypes and omits some of them. The sample lists roughly 24,000 clones, about 90% occurring once. The chain employs TRBV4-3 and TRBJ1-4; D is possibly TRBD1 (6 bases). The source material was CD8+ T cells from peripheral blood mononuclear cells, sampled after pregnancy. The sequence derives from a female donor with multiple sclerosis, enrolled in a pregnancy study. CDR3 sequence (DNA): TGCGCCAGCAGCCAAGATTTATCGCAGGGGAGTAGGAATGAAAAACTGTTTTTT. Translating gives CASSQDLSQGSRNEKLFF.